The clone carrying this T cell receptor beta chain was detected many times. Amplified regions were TCR beta CDR3 sequences from RNA transcripts. The HTBI primer set drove a first-round RT-PCR of the TCR CDR3. One entry per CDR3 protein, called by TCRdb with MiXCR from the multiplex PCR reads. The sample includes some 400,000 distinct CDR3 sequences, roughly 14% of them seen just once. Looked up from germline, CDR1 is ENHRY and CDR2 is SYGVKD. The length of the CDR3 is 13 residues. The V gene lost 6 bases and the J gene lost 7 bases, with 15 bases spanning the gap. Patients counted as stable if ophthalmopathy did not develop within 18 months. Each diagnosis drew on symptoms, thyroxine, TRAb, thyroid ultrasound and orbital computed tomography findings. The sample is drawn from a study of T cells in Graves' hyperthyroidism and ophthalmopathy. Study-wide background: At the time of initial diagnosis and before any treatment, peripheral blood was collected.

Sequencing was done on a sample of blood. This TCR was sampled from a woman aged 60-75 years with Graves' hyperthyroidism. The chain has TRBV10-3 and TRBJ1-1; D gene unclear. The CDR3 loop is CAISGNQNNEAFF. The CDR3 DNA is TGTGCCATCAGCGGAAACCAGAATAATGAAGCTTTCTTT.